The entry below gives a single T cell receptor beta chain sequence along with its context. The germline gives CDR1 KGHDR, CDR2 SFDVKD. V shed 6 bases, J shed 5 bases, and the junction held 5 bases outside the gene matches. The CDR3 spans 13 residues. As originally analysed: Estimates of nucleated cell counts were drawn from the amplification of reference gene primers. The repertoire was sequenced with immunoSEQ multiplex PCR; TCRdb's copy has only in-frame clones and lacks some. That table supplies the V and J calls and clone size; D and trimming were determined from the DNA. Here the sample spans around 25,000 clones, approximately 90% being singletons. This specimen belongs to a study of blood T cell repertoires in COVID-19. Study-level information: Material from acute and convalescent COVID-19 was sourced from the United States, Italy and Spain. Sources were T cells, B-cell-depleted T cells, or PBMCs; the material itself was cDNA or gDNA.

The sample was peripheral blood. V is TRBV24-1 and J is TRBJ2-7, with 8 bases identical to TRBD1. The receptor was isolated from a human donor in a cohort sampled during active COVID-19. The DNA for the CDR3 is TGTGCCACCAGTCGACAGGGGTGGGACGAGCAGTACTTC. It specifies CATSRQGWDEQYF.